These 32 T cell receptor beta chains share one sample of origin, sequenced in a study of T cell responses to AZD1222 COVID-19 vaccine. The data were produced by immunoSEQ multiplex PCR, yet TCRdb's version contains in-frame clones alone and is incomplete. The sample has approximately 220,000 clones, roughly 91% seen once; the top ten hold roughly 0.99%. This material consisted of peripheral blood, taken on day 0 of MenACWY control vaccination. The origin of the receptors is an adult in good health.

The V gene is TRBV28, the J gene TRBJ1-1, with D possibly TRBD1 on 5 matching bases. V lost 3 bases, J lost 3 bases, and 14 bases lay in between. The germline CDR1 and CDR2 sequences are MDHEN and SYDVKM. The CDR3 is 15 amino acids. This chain's CDR3 is CASSFNIRGDTEAFF. The CDR3 coding sequence is TGTGCCAGCAGTTTTAATATCCGGGGGGACACTGAAGCTTTCTTT.

V gene TRBV9 combines with J gene TRBJ2-3, with 14 positions matching TRBD2. The CDR3 loop spans 15 amino acids. CDR1 and CDR2 (germline): SGDLS, YYNGEE. The trim removed 6 bases at V and 7 bases at J, leaving 7 bases unmatched. In DNA form, the CDR3 reads TGTGCCAGCACCGAGACTAGCGGGGGGGCCCATACGCAGTATTTT. Amino acids: CASTETSGGAHTQYF. Combining the CDR3 with reference TRBV9 and TRBJ2-3 gives the whole variable domain DSGVTQTPKHLITATGQRVTLRCSPRSGDLSVYWYQQSLDQGLQFLIQYYNGEERAKGNILERFSAQQFPDLHSELNLSSLELGDSALYFCASTETSGGAHTQYFGPGTRLTVL.

The genes are TRBV19 and TRBJ2-5; TRBD1 or TRBD2 may be the D gene (6 bases each). Trimming cost V 3 bases and J 1 base, with 15 bases left between them. Germline values: CDR1 LNHDA, CDR2 SQIVND (reference sequence). The CDR3 covers 16 residues. In DNA form, the CDR3 reads TGTGCCAGTAGTATTTTGTTTCCGGGGGCCCAAGAGACCCAGTACTTC. This translates into CASSILFPGAQETQYF.

The gene calls are TRBV7-3 and TRBJ2-1, with TRBD2 as a possible D gene (5 bases). The CDR3 extends over 14 amino acids. The ends were cut back, 4 bases at V and 4 bases at J, with 11 bases in the middle. The germline V gene has CDR1 SGHTA and CDR2 FQGTGA. The CDR3 loop reads CASSSSDSYNEQFF. The DNA for the CDR3 is TGTGCCAGCAGCTCCTCGGACTCGTACAATGAGCAGTTCTTC.

V gene TRBV18 combines with J gene TRBJ2-3; 7 bases are shared with TRBD2. After removal of 3 bases from V and 0 bases from J, the junction contained 9 bases not matched to a gene. Germline-derived CDR1 and CDR2 are KGHSH and LQKENI. CDR3 size: 17 residues. The CDR3 here is CASSPAGRDPSTDTQYF. In DNA form, the CDR3 reads TGTGCCAGCTCACCGGCAGGGAGGGACCCTAGCACAGATACGCAGTATTTT. Looking up the rest from reference TRBV18 and TRBJ2-3 gives the full variable domain: NAGVMQNPRHLVRRRGQEARLRCSPMKGHSHVYWYRQLPEEGLKFMVYLQKENIIDESGMPKERFSAEFPKEGPSILRIQQVVRGDSAAYFCASSPAGRDPSTDTQYFGPGTRLTVL.

The rearrangement links TRBV4-3 to TRBJ1-2; no firm D call. The germline gives CDR1 LGHNA, CDR2 YSLEER. V lost 1 base and J 5 bases, leaving 14 bases between the germline ends. This CDR3 is 15 amino acids long. This chain's CDR3 is CASSQVRDARYGYTF. CDR3 bases: TGCGCCAGCAGCCAAGTACGAGACGCCAGATATGGCTACACCTTC.

The chain uses TRBV12-3 or TRBV12-4 and TRBJ1-1; D unclear. The CDR3 spans 13 residues. V gave up 2 bases and J gave up 1 base, with 5 bases separating them. The CDR3 protein is CASSLSENTEAFF. The CDR3 bases are TGTGCCAGCAGTTTATCAGAGAACACTGAAGCTTTCTTT.

The genes are TRBV5-1 and TRBJ1-2; D perhaps matches TRBD1 (6 bases). V lost 2 bases, J lost 3 bases, and 8 bases lay in between. CDR1 SGHRS and CDR2 YFSETQ come from the germline V gene. The CDR3 has 13 amino acids. The CDR3 is CASSFSGDYGYTF. In DNA form, the CDR3 reads TGCGCCAGCAGCTTCTCAGGGGACTATGGCTACACCTTC.

The chain links TRBV29-1 to TRBJ2-3; perhaps TRBD2 as D (5 bases). The CDR3 extends over 13 amino acids. Germline CDR1 SQVTM, CDR2 ANQGSEA. With 8 bases removed from V and 6 bases from J, the gap between germline ends came to 18 bases. The DNA for the CDR3 is TGCAGCTCCTCGGGATTCCAAGGGGATACGCAGTATTTT. The encoded protein is CSSSGFQGDTQYF.

This clone was recorded only once. The chain employs TRBV6-5 and TRBJ2-7, with D possibly TRBD1 on 5 matching bases. The CDR3 has 15 residues. Trimming took off 6 bases at V and 4 bases at J, with 19 bases between the two ends. From germline, CDR1 is MNHEY and CDR2 SVGAGI. Here the CDR3 DNA reads TGTGCCAGCAGCCACCCACAGGCGAAATCTTACGAGCAGTACTTC. It yields the protein CASSHPQAKSYEQYF.

The chain links TRBV6-5 to TRBJ1-6; D not certain. V lost 2 bases to trimming and J lost 7 bases, with 6 bases between them. The CDR3 is made up of 13 amino acids. Germline CDR1 reads MNHEY; CDR2 reads SVGAGI. CDR3 nucleotide sequence: TGTGCCAGCAGTTACGATGGCAATTCACCCCTCCACTTT. Translated, it gives CASSYDGNSPLHF.

This clone was recorded only once. The chain employs TRBV12-3 or TRBV12-4 and TRBJ1-1; D is uncertain. Between the trimmed V and J ends, which lost 3 bases and 0 bases, there was a span of 5 bases. The CDR3 spans 13 residues. This CDR3 reads CASSFSVNTEAFF. CDR3 nucleotide sequence: TGTGCCAGCAGTTTCTCGGTGAACACTGAAGCTTTCTTT.

Only one count was recorded for this clone. The chain has TRBV5-4 and TRBJ2-6; no firm D call. In germline, CDR1 is SGHNT, CDR2 YYREEE (reference sequence). This CDR3 is built from 16 residues. V lost 0 bases, J lost 0 bases, and 7 bases lay in between. The CDR3 nucleotides read TGTGCCAGCAGCTTGGGGCTCGACTCTGGGGCCAACGTCCTGACTTTC. It is translated as CASSLGLDSGANVLTF.

The chain joins TRBV2 to TRBJ1-1, with D tentatively TRBD1 (6 bases). Germline lookup yields CDR1 SNHLY and CDR2 FYNNEI. V was trimmed by 1 base and J by 1 base, leaving 7 bases between them. The CDR3 consists of 14 residues. CDR3: CASSEGTANTEAFF. DNA for the CDR3: TGTGCCAGCAGTGAAGGGACAGCGAACACTGAAGCTTTCTTT.

The rearrangement joins TRBV28 to TRBJ1-2; D uncertain. CDR3 length: 14 amino acids. V was cut by 6 bases and J by 5 bases, with 16 bases left in between. Germline CDR1 reads MDHEN; CDR2 reads SYDVKM. The CDR3 protein is CASRRANRGYGYTF. The CDR3 nucleotides are TGTGCCAGCAGGCGAGCGAACCGAGGATATGGCTACACCTTC.

This clone was found once. The genes are TRBV9 and TRBJ2-3, with TRBD2 identical over 11 bases. Germline V lookup: CDR1 SGDLS, CDR2 YYNGEE. Trimming removed 3 bases from V and 4 bases from J; junction bases left unmatched: 4. This CDR3 region has 15 residues. The CDR3 loop is CASSGTSGGADTQYF. DNA of the CDR3: TGTGCCAGCAGCGGCACTAGCGGGGGCGCAGATACGCAGTATTTT.

The chain couples TRBV18 to TRBJ1-1; the match to TRBD1 covers 7 bases. V lost 6 bases and J lost 0; bases outside the gene matches: 16. The CDR3 contains 18 residues. The V gene's germline CDR1 is KGHSH and CDR2 LQKENI. Here the CDR3 DNA reads TGTGCCAGCTCCCGAGACAGGGCGCGACTAACTATGAACACTGAAGCTTTCTTT. It translates to CASSRDRARLTMNTEAFF.

The V gene is TRBV11-2, the J gene TRBJ2-7; TRBD1 or TRBD2 may be the D gene (6 bases each). V lost 2 bases to trimming and J lost 11 bases, with 19 bases between them. CDR3 length equals 14 residues. Germline loops: CDR1 SGHAT, CDR2 FQNNGV. The CDR3 nucleotides read TGTGCCAGCAGCTTATCACAGGGAGGTCTTAAGGAGTACTTC. Protein: CASSLSQGGLKEYF.

The chain is built from TRBV6-5 and TRBJ2-7; TRBD1 matches at 8 bases. The germline V gene encodes CDR1 MNHEY and CDR2 SVGAGI. The V gene end was trimmed by 8 bases and the J gene end by 4 bases; junction bases not matched to a gene: 10. The CDR3 sequence is 14 residues long. For the CDR3, the DNA is TGTGCCAGCTCCCCTTCTAGGACAGGGTACGAGCAGTACTTC. Amino acids: CASSPSRTGYEQYF.

This chain connects TRBV27 to TRBJ1-1; 7 bases are shared with TRBD1. Trimming took 4 bases from V and 0 from J; bases not matched to a gene: 11. Germline V CDR1 and CDR2: MNHEY, SMNVEV (reference sequence). The CDR3 is 17 amino acids. CDR3 residues: CASSSHRDRDLNTEAFF. The CDR3 DNA reads TGTGCCAGCAGTTCGCATCGGGACAGAGACTTGAACACTGAAGCTTTCTTT.

The rearrangement joins TRBV25-1 to TRBJ1-5; D gene unclear. Germline V gene data show CDR1 as MGHDK and CDR2 as SYGVNS. The CDR3 covers 13 residues. Trimming shortened V by 6 bases and J by 0 bases, and 6 bases separated the two germline ends. The CDR3 region is CASRGTSNQPQHF. CDR3 nucleotides: TGTGCCAGCAGGGGAACTAGCAATCAGCCCCAGCATTTT.

This clone occurred once. The chain recombines TRBV7-3 with TRBJ2-3; D is unclear. Trimming left V 5 bases short and J 2 bases short, with 14 bases between. Germline CDR1 SGHTA, CDR2 FQGTGA. The CDR3 has 15 amino acids. This CDR3 is CASSQSPSDTDTQYF. As DNA, the CDR3 is TGTGCCAGCAGCCAAAGCCCTTCAGACACAGATACGCAGTATTTT.

The V gene is TRBV5-5, the J gene TRBJ1-3; unclear D gene. Trimming removed 4 bases at V and 0 bases at J, with 14 bases between. The CDR3 covers 16 residues. Germline CDR1 and CDR2: SGHKS and YYEKEE (reference sequence). This CDR3 reads CASSMAPRVSGNTIYF. CDR3 nucleotide sequence: TGTGCCAGCAGCATGGCTCCTAGAGTCTCTGGAAACACCATATATTTT. The entire variable domain, with the rest obtained from reference TRBV5-5 and TRBJ1-3, is as follows: DAGVTQSPTHLIKTRGQQVTLRCSPISGHKSVSWYQQVLGQGPQFIFQYYEKEERGRGNFPDRFSARQFPNYSSELNVNALLLGDSALYLCASSMAPRVSGNTIYFGEGSWLTVV.

This sequence joins TRBV5-5 and TRBJ1-2; 7 bases agree with TRBD1. Trimming took 1 base from V and 2 from J; bases not matched to a gene: 11. Germline CDR1 SGHKS, CDR2 YYEKEE (reference sequence). CDR3 length: 17 amino acids. The CDR3: CASSLTSGTAGNYGYTF. The CDR3 region has the DNA TGTGCCAGCAGCTTGACCTCCGGGACAGCGGGGAACTATGGCTACACCTTC. Full variable domain (remainder filled in from reference TRBV5-5 and TRBJ1-2): DAGVTQSPTHLIKTRGQQVTLRCSPISGHKSVSWYQQVLGQGPQFIFQYYEKEERGRGNFPDRFSARQFPNYSSELNVNALLLGDSALYLCASSLTSGTAGNYGYTFGSGTRLTVV.

The chain links TRBV6-5 to TRBJ2-5, with D perhaps TRBD2 (5 bases). Germline CDR1 MNHEY, CDR2 SVGAGI. The V end lost 8 bases, the J end lost 4 bases, and 20 bases lay between the germline ends. CDR3 length: 15 amino acids. The CDR3 DNA is TGTGCCAGCGACCGAGGAGAGGGCAGAATAGAGACCCAGTACTTC. Amino acid sequence: CASDRGEGRIETQYF.

V and J are TRBV28 and TRBJ1-5, with a tentative D call TRBD1 (6 bases). The CDR3 runs to 18 residues. CDR1 and CDR2 (germline): MDHEN, SYDVKM. The germline V and J ends were trimmed by 4 bases and 1 base, with 20 bases remaining between them. CDR3 amino acids: CASSWGGPRGWSNQPQHF. The CDR3 coding sequence is TGTGCCAGCAGTTGGGGGGGGCCAAGGGGCTGGAGCAATCAGCCCCAGCATTTT.

The V call is TRBV29-1, the J call TRBJ1-2; no definite D call. V was cut by 8 bases and J by 6 bases, with 13 bases left in between. The CDR3 is made up of 11 amino acids. The germline CDR1 and CDR2 sequences are SQVTM and ANQGSEA. The CDR3 DNA reads as TGCAGCTCGGGAGACACCGATGGCTACACCTTC. This encodes CSSGDTDGYTF.

This rearrangement joins TRBV7-9 to TRBJ1-2; D is unresolved. The CDR3 contains 14 residues. Germline lookup yields CDR1 SEHNR and CDR2 FQNEAQ (reference sequence). V lost 6 bases, J lost 2 bases, and 13 bases lay in between. CDR3 region: CASSVTTINYGYTF. CDR3 nucleotide sequence: TGTGCCAGCAGTGTTACGACCATAAACTATGGCTACACCTTC.

V usage is TRBV6-5 and J usage is TRBJ2-3; 13 nucleotides agree with TRBD2. CDR3 length: 15 amino acids. The germline V gene encodes CDR1 MNHEY and CDR2 SVGAGI. J lost 6 bases, V lost 10 bases, and 10 bases had no gene match. The CDR3 here is CATTSGGASADTQYF. CDR3 nucleotides: TGTGCCACCACTAGCGGGGGGGCCTCAGCCGATACGCAGTATTTT.

The chain combines TRBV7-8 with TRBJ2-7; 8 nucleotides align to TRBD2. The CDR3 extends over 14 amino acids. V was clipped by 6 bases and J by 6 bases; unmatched bases: 10. CDR1 and CDR2 (germline): SGHVS, FQNEAQ. The CDR3 nucleotides read TGTGCCAGCAGTGAAGGCGGACTAGCTTCCGAGCAGTACTTC. Amino acids: CASSEGGLASEQYF.

The CDR3 loop is CASSLDRGGEKLFF. The CDR3 bases are TGTGCCAGCAGCCTGGACAGGGGAGGAGAAAAACTGTTTTTT. V and J are TRBV7-9 and TRBJ1-4, with 9 bases aligning to TRBD1. This CDR3 contains 14 residues. Germline trimming cut 5 bases from V and 8 bases from J; bases unmatched to any gene: 6. CDR1 and CDR2 from the germline V gene are SEHNR and FQNEAQ (reference sequence).

This chain links TRBV3-1 (or the pseudogene TRBV3-2) with TRBJ1-5; D unresolved. The germline V gene has CDR1 LGHDT and CDR2 YNNKEL (reference sequence). The ends were cut back, 1 base at V and 4 bases at J, with 14 bases in the middle. This CDR3 region has 16 residues. In DNA form, the CDR3 reads TGTGCCAGCAGCCAAGGGAACACCTATAGAAATCAGCCCCAGCATTTT. Amino acids: CASSQGNTYRNQPQHF.